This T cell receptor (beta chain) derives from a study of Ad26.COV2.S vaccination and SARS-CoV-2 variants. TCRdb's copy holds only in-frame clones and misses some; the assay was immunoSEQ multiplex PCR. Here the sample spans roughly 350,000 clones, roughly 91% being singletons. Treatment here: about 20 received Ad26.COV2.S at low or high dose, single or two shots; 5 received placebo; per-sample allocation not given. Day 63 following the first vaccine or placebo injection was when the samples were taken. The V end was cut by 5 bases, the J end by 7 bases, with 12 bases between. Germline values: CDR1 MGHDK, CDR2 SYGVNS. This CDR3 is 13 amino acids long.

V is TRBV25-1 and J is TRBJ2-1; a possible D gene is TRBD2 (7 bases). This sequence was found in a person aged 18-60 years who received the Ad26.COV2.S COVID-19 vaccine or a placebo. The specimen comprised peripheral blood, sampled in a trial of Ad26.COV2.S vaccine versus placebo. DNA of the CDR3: TGTGCCAGCAGTTCGGGGGGCGGGAATGAGCAGTTCTTC. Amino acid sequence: CASSSGGGNEQFF.